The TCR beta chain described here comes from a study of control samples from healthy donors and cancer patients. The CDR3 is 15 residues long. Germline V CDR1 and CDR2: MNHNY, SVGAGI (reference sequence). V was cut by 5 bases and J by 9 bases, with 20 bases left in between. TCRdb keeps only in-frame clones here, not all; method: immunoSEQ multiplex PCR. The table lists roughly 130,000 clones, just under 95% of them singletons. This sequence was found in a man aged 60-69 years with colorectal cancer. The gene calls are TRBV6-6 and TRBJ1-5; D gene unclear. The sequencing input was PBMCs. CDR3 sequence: CASSPLREAVGPQHF. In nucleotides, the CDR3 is TGTGCCAGCAGTCCCCTTAGAGAGGCGGTTGGGCCCCAGCATTTT.